This TCR beta chain was observed in a study of CD8+ T cells in alopecia areata. CDR3 length: 13 residues. V gave up 2 bases and J gave up 4 bases, with 3 bases separating them. Germline V lookup: CDR1 SGHTA, CDR2 FQGNSA. This clone came up many times. cDNA reverse transcribed from extracted RNA served as the sequencing template. The assay was immunoSEQ multiplex PCR, and TCRdb's table has in-frame clones only and misses some. There are about 200,000 clones in the sample; around 62% occur only once, and more than 0.4% lies in the top ten. Sequenced material: CD4+ T cells sorted from blood, taken at week 0. The chain couples TRBV7-2 to TRBJ2-6; D not resolved. This TCR was recovered from a human donor with alopecia areata. CDR3 sequence reads: CASSLQGANVLTF. The CDR3, as DNA: TGTGCCAGCAGCTTACAGGGGGCCAACGTCCTGACTTTC.